Listed here are 9 T cell receptor beta chains from one sample, sequenced in a study of blood T cell repertoires in COVID-19. Generated by immunoSEQ multiplex PCR, the TCRdb table keeps only in-frame clones and is missing some. The sample includes 85,000 to 120,000 clones, about 85% seen only once; the top ten take roughly 2%. The sample consisted of peripheral blood. The receptors derive from a man between 50 and 59 years old with active COVID-19.

This chain links TRBV5-1 with TRBJ2-1; 9 positions agree with TRBD2. CDR1 SGHRS and CDR2 YFSETQ come from the germline V gene. The CDR3 sequence is 15 residues long. The junction had 11 bases not matched to a gene; V was cut back by 4 bases and J by 9 bases. The CDR3, as DNA: TGCGCCAGCAGCGACCCGGGAGGCGGGGGGGCTGAGCAGTTCTTC. This gives the protein CASSDPGGGGAEQFF.

The chain carries TRBV6-5 and TRBJ1-5, with TRBD1 matching 7 bases. The J segment lost 9 bases and the V segment lost 7 bases, leaving 15 bases of the junction unmatched. From germline, CDR1 is MNHEY and CDR2 SVGAGI. The CDR3 is 15 residues long. The CDR3 DNA reads as TGTGCCAGCATACCAGGGCAGGGGGTTCCCGGGCCCCAGCATTTT. This sequence encodes CASIPGQGVPGPQHF.

J is TRBJ2-2 and V is TRBV3-1 (or the pseudogene TRBV3-2); no clear D gene. Trimming stripped 5 bases from V and 0 bases from J, with 10 bases between. CDR1 is LGHDT, CDR2 YNNKEL, per germline (reference sequence). CDR3 length: 15 amino acids. This chain's CDR3 is CASSMSRTNTGELFF. The CDR3, as DNA: TGTGCCAGCAGCATGAGCCGTACGAACACCGGGGAGCTGTTTTTT.

The chain has TRBV9 and TRBJ2-2, with a tentative D call TRBD2 (5 bases). Germline loops: CDR1 SGDLS, CDR2 YYNGEE. The CDR3 has 13 amino acids. The V and J ends lost 3 bases and 5 bases respectively, with 8 bases between them. In DNA, the CDR3 is TGTGCCAGCAGCGCAGGAGGAACCGGGGAGCTGTTTTTT. Translated: CASSAGGTGELFF.

The chain recombines TRBV2 with TRBJ1-2; unclear D gene. The germline V gene has CDR1 SNHLY and CDR2 FYNNEI. The CDR3 length is 13 residues. V lost 8 bases, J lost 5 bases, and 15 bases lay in between. The CDR3 DNA reads as TGTGCCAGCCCCCCTCGGGGATCTTATGGCTACACCTTC. Protein sequence: CASPPRGSYGYTF. The whole variable domain, filled in from reference TRBV2 and TRBJ1-2, reads EPEVTQTPSHQVTQMGQEVILRCVPISNHLYFYWYRQILGQKVEFLVSFYNNEISEKSEIFDDQFSVERPDGSNFTLKIRSTKLEDSAMYFCASPPRGSYGYTFGSGTRLTVV.

The J gene is TRBJ2-7, the V gene TRBV11-2, with 7 bases lining up with TRBD2. The CDR3 has 14 amino acids. The germline gives CDR1 SGHAT, CDR2 FQNNGV. The trim removed 1 base at V and 7 bases at J, leaving 7 bases unmatched. The CDR3 loop is CASSLVLVGGEQYF. The CDR3 DNA sequence: TGTGCCAGCAGCTTAGTCTTGGTGGGAGGGGAGCAGTACTTC.

The CDR3 loop is CASSRAGYKETQYF. The DNA for the CDR3 is TGTGCCAGCAGCCGAGCGGGGTACAAAGAGACCCAGTACTTC. V gene TRBV7-9 combines with J gene TRBJ2-5; the match to TRBD2 covers 7 bases. CDR3 length equals 14 residues. V shed 5 bases and J 3 bases; nucleotides not matched to a gene: 6. CDR1 and CDR2 from the germline V gene are SEHNR and FQNEAQ (reference sequence). Looking up the rest from reference TRBV7-9 and TRBJ2-5 gives the full variable domain: DTGVSQNPRHKITKRGQNVTFRCDPISEHNRLYWYRQTLGQGPEFLTYFQNEAQLEKSRLLSDRFSAERPKGSFSTLEIQRTEQGDSAMYLCASSRAGYKETQYFGPGTRLLVL.

V usage is TRBV3-1 (or the pseudogene TRBV3-2) and J usage is TRBJ1-3; no definite D call. Trimming took off 4 bases at V and 4 bases at J, with 8 bases between the two ends. CDR1 and CDR2 (germline): LGHDT, YNNKEL (reference sequence). CDR3 length equals 13 residues. CDR3 sequence (DNA): TGTGCCAGCAGCCCGGGAGGGGGAAACACCATATATTTT. It specifies CASSPGGGNTIYF.

V is TRBV5-1 and J is TRBJ2-3; 10 bases map to TRBD2. With 1 base clipped from V and 6 bases from J, the junction kept 8 bases outside the gene matches. The CDR3 totals 16 residues. Per germline, CDR1 SGHRS and CDR2 YFSETQ. CDR3 coding DNA: TGCGCCAGCAGCTTGAGCGGGGGGGCCAGTCCGGATACGCAGTATTTT. This translates into CASSLSGGASPDTQYF.